The entry that follows covers one T cell receptor (beta chain) sequence. These data are taken from a study of blood T cell repertoires in COVID-19. At the level of the study: COVID-19 samples from acute and convalescent phases originated in the United States, Italy and Spain.

Methods used by the authors: Amplifying reference gene primers gave estimates of nucleated cell counts. Method: immunoSEQ multiplex PCR; TCRdb's copy keeps in-frame clones and lacks some. Clone size and V and J calls were adopted from that table, with D and trimming inferred from the DNA. The table lists about 260,000 clones, 75% to 90% of them singletons. The CDR3 extends over 15 amino acids. Trimming cost V 1 base and J 4 bases, with 13 bases left between them. Germline loops: CDR1 SGHTA, CDR2 FQGNSA. Participants, 18 to 89 years old, spanned 24 US areas. Before being deemed recovered, Cohort 3 donors had two negative PCRs, clearance, or symptom resolution.

The sequence derives from a woman in her late teens or twenties who had recovered from COVID-19. The chain joins TRBV7-2 to TRBJ1-2; D gene ambiguous. Sequencing was performed on PBMCs or T cells enriched from blood (not recorded which). The DNA for the CDR3 is TGTGCCAGCAGCTTAGGGGCAGCGGGGTCCTATGGCTACACCTTC. Protein sequence: CASSLGAAGSYGYTF.